This T cell receptor beta chain was documented in a study of blood T cells in healthy people across ages. Regarding the study as a whole: Older age coincided with a roughly linear decline in TCR beta diversity per million T cells.

This CDR3 spans 15 amino acids. Germline-derived CDR1 and CDR2 are DFQATT and SNEGSKA (reference sequence). A minimum of 6 million PBMCs was isolated per sample. Of note for this clonotype: Its cognate antigen is unknown.

A J-beta primer mix and a sample-barcoded 5' primer were used in a second PCR of about 7 to 12 cycles. TCRdb ran MiXCR on the 5' RACE reads and lists one entry per CDR3 protein. The repertoire holds hundreds of thousands of distinct CDR3 sequences, 25% to 30% seen once, with over 25% in the top ten. This sequence joins TRBV20-1 and TRBJ2-1; unclear D gene. Near its end, the DNA agrees better with TRBJ2-7, so the J call may be wrong. Sequencing input: blood. The sequence came from an older woman in good health. CDR3 DNA sequence: TGCAGTGCTAGAGTCTATAGGGTTAGCTCCTACGAGCAGTACTTC. Residues: CSARVYRVSSYEQYF.